This T cell receptor beta chain emerged from a study of blood T cell repertoires in COVID-19. TCRdb's copy holds only in-frame clones and misses some; the assay was immunoSEQ multiplex PCR. The sample carries about 100,000 clones, approximately 81% recorded once. This receptor was identified in a human donor in a cohort sampled during active COVID-19. Sequenced material: peripheral blood.

CDR3 residues: CASSSRWGPATEAFF. The CDR3 nucleotides are TGTGCCAGCAGCTCCCGGTGGGGGCCGGCCACTGAAGCTTTCTTT. The genes are TRBV7-2 and TRBJ1-1; perhaps TRBD1 as D (6 bases). CDR1 is SGHTA, CDR2 FQGNSA, per germline. The CDR3 is 15 residues long. Trimming shortened V by 4 bases and J by 4 bases, and 16 bases separated the two germline ends.